This T cell receptor beta chain was profiled in a study of T-cell reconstitution after alpha-beta-depleted transplantation in children. Unique molecular identifiers were used in preparing the TCRbeta library. MiXCR was run by TCRdb on the PCR reads, yielding one entry per CDR3 protein. The sample consists of about 360,000 distinct CDR3 sequences, about an eighth of them appearing once. The V gene's germline CDR1 is SNHLY and CDR2 FYNNEI. V shed 6 bases and J shed 2 bases, with 2 bases lying between them. This CDR3 comprises 12 residues. The chain couples TRBV2 to TRBJ2-6; D gene ambiguous. This TCR came from a human donor who donated a stem cell graft to a child with Fanconi anemia. The material was PBMCs, obtained from the stem cell graft. CDR3 loop: CASRPGANVLTF. As DNA, the CDR3 is TGTGCCAGCAGACCTGGGGCCAACGTCCTGACTTTC.